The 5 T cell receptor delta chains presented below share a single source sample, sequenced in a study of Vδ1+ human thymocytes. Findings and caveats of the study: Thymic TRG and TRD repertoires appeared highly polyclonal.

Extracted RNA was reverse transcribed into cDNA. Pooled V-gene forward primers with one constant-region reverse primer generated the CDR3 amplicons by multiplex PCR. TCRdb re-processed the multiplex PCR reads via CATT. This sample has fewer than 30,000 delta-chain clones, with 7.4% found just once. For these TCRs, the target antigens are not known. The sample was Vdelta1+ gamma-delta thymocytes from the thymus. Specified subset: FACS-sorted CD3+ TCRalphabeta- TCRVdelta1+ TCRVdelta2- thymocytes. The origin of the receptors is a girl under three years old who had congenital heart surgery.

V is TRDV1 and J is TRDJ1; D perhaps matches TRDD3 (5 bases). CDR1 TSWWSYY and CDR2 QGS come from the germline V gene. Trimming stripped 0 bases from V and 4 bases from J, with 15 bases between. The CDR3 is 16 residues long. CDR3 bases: TGTGCTCTTGGGGAACTGGGGCCATACGACGGCGATAAACTCATCTTT. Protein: CALGELGPYDGDKLIF.

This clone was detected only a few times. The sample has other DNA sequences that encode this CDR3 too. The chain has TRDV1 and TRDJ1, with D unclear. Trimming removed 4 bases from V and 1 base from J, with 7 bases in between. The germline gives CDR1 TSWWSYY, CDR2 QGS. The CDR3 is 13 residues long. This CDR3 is CALGAKGTDKLIF. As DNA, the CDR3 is TGTGCTCTTGGGGCGAAGGGCACCGATAAACTCATCTTT.

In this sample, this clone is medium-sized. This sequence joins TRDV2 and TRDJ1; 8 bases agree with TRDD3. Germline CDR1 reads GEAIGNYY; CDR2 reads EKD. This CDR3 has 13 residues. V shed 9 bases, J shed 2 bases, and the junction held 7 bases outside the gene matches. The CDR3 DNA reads TGTGCCACCCACTGGGGGGGGACCGATAAACTCATCTTT. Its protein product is CATHWGGTDKLIF.

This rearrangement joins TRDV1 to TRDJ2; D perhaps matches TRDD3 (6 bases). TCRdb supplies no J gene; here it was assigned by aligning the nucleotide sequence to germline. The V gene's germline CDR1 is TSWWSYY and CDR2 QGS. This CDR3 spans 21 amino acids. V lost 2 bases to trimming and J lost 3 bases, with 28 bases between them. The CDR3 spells CALGEDPVGGPPPALTAQLFF. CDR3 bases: TGTGCTCTTGGGGAAGATCCTGTGGGGGGACCCCCACCCGCTCTGACAGCACAACTCTTCTTT.

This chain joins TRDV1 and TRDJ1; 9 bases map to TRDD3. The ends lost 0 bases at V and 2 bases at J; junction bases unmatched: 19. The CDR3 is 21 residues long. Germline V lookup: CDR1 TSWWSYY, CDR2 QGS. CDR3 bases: TGTGCTCTTGGGGAACTTTGGTCCTATCCTCTACTGGGGGAACCAACCGATAAACTCATCTTT. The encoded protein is CALGELWSYPLLGEPTDKLIF.